The 11 T cell receptor beta chains in this list originate from one sample, sequenced in a study of blood T cells in healthy people across ages. Using a J-beta primer mix together with a sample-barcoded 5' primer, a second PCR was run for roughly 6 to 11 cycles. TCRdb reanalysed the 5' RACE reads using MiXCR and keeps one entry per CDR3 protein. The table includes 750,000 to 950,000 distinct CDR3 sequences, 53% detected once. Sequencing input: blood. The origin of the receptors is an elderly man in good health.

This clonotype came up a few times. At one boundary the junction diverges from the germline segment, which might be a read error. V gene TRBV7-2 combines with J gene TRBJ2-3, with 9 nucleotides matching TRBD2. The CDR3 has 15 residues. Germline V lookup: CDR1 SGHTA, CDR2 FQGNSA. CDR3 amino acids: CAGSLDSGSIDTQYF. As DNA, the CDR3 is TGTGCCGGCAGCTTAGATAGCGGGAGCATAGATACGCAGTATTTT.

This clonotype was counted once. This chain links TRBV10-3 with TRBJ1-1; the D gene is possibly TRBD1 (5 bases). This CDR3 region has 13 residues. From germline, CDR1 is ENHRY and CDR2 SYGVKD. The V end lost 7 bases, the J end lost 0 bases, and 9 bases lay between the germline ends. CDR3 DNA sequence: TGTGCCATCACCCAGGGCATGAACACTGAAGCTTTCTTT. It encodes CAITQGMNTEAFF.

The gene calls are TRBV3-1 and TRBJ1-1; D call uncertain. The CDR3 length is 12 residues. CDR1 and CDR2 from the germline V gene are LGHDT and YNNKEL (reference sequence). Trimming shortened V by 3 bases and J by 2 bases, and 4 bases separated the two germline ends. Here the CDR3 DNA reads TGTGCCAGCAGCCACATAAACACTGAAGCTTTCTTT. Residues: CASSHINTEAFF.

This sequence joins TRBV27 and TRBJ2-1; D is ambiguous. The CDR3 spans 14 residues. V lost 4 bases, J lost 5 bases, and 12 bases lay in between. The germline V gene has CDR1 MNHEY and CDR2 SMNVEV (reference sequence). CDR3 residues: CASSSRRANNEQFF. CDR3 coding DNA: TGTGCCAGCAGTTCGAGAAGGGCTAACAATGAGCAGTTCTTC.

V and J are TRBV7-2 and TRBJ2-3, with unresolved D. The CDR3 contains 18 residues. The V gene lost 1 base and the J gene lost 5 bases, with 22 bases spanning the gap. The germline V gene has CDR1 SGHTA and CDR2 FQGNSA. In DNA form, the CDR3 reads TGTGCCAGCAGCTTAGAAAGGTCTCTACTCCCCCGCGGAGATACGCAGTATTTT. It is translated as CASSLERSLLPRGDTQYF.

This chain uses TRBV7-9 with TRBJ1-2, with 11 positions matching TRBD1. Germline lookup yields CDR1 SEHNR and CDR2 FQNEAQ (reference sequence). The junction had 11 bases not matched to a gene; V was cut back by 4 bases and J by 4 bases. This CDR3 comprises 17 residues. The CDR3 DNA follows: TGTGCCAGCAGCTCCAGCGGGTCGGGACAGGGGGGCTATGGCTACACCTTC. Its protein product is CASSSSGSGQGGYGYTF.

The chain links TRBV29-1 to TRBJ2-7, with 10 bases identical to TRBD2. Trimming removed 5 bases from V and 4 bases from J; junction bases left unmatched: 5. Germline-derived CDR1 and CDR2 are SQVTM and ANQGSEA. This CDR3 has 13 amino acids. The CDR3 region has the DNA TGCAGCGTTCAGCGGGAGGGGTCGTACGAGCAGTACTTC. This gives the protein CSVQREGSYEQYF.

J is TRBJ2-4 and V is TRBV6-5, with TRBD1 as a possible D gene (6 bases). The CDR3 has 14 amino acids. Germline assignment: CDR1 MNHEY and CDR2 SVGAGI. V was shortened by 7 bases and J by 6 bases, with 16 bases between the two germline ends. The chain's CDR3 is CASTSPGQGNIQYF. CDR3 bases: TGTGCCAGCACATCGCCGGGACAAGGAAACATTCAGTACTTC.

The chain recombines TRBV7-3 with TRBJ2-5, with 13 positions matching TRBD2. CDR1 is SGHTA, CDR2 FQGTGA, per germline. CDR3 length equals 19 residues. V lost 5 bases, J lost 11 bases, and 23 bases stayed unmatched. CDR3 sequence: CASSPGIGLAGALPQEQYF. The CDR3 DNA reads TGTGCCAGCAGCCCAGGGATTGGACTAGCGGGAGCTTTGCCCCAGGAGCAGTACTTC. Full variable domain (remainder filled in from reference TRBV7-3 and TRBJ2-5): GAGVSQTPSNKVTEKGKYVELRCDPISGHTALYWYRQSLGQGPEFLIYFQGTGAADDSGLPNDRFFAVRPEGSVSTLKIQRTERGDSAVYLCASSPGIGLAGALPQEQYFGPGTRLLVL.

The V gene is TRBV3-1, the J gene TRBJ2-1; D unclear. This CDR3 has 15 residues. The germline gives CDR1 LGHDT, CDR2 YNNKEL (reference sequence). V was trimmed by 3 bases and J by 2 bases, leaving 11 bases between them. Written as DNA, the CDR3 is TGTGCCAGCAGCCACCGGCTAGGGACCTACAATGAGCAGTTCTTC. This sequence encodes CASSHRLGTYNEQFF.

This chain uses TRBV6-4 with TRBJ1-1, with D tentatively TRBD1 (5 bases). CDR1 and CDR2 (germline): MRHNA, SNTAGT. The V gene lost 6 bases and the J gene lost 8 bases, with 13 bases spanning the gap. The CDR3 covers 12 residues. CDR3 in amino acids: CASRVSGGEAFF. The CDR3 DNA is TGTGCCAGCAGGGTTTCTGGGGGAGAAGCTTTCTTT.